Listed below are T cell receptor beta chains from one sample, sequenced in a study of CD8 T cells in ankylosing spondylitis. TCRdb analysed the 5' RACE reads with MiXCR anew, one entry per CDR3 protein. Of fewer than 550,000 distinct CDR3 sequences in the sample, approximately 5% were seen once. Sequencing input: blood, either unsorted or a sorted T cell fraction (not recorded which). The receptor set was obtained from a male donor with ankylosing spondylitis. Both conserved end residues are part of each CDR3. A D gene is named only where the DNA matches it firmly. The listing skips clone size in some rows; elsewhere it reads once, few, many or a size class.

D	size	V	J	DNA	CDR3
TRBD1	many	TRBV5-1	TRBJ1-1	TGCGCCAGCAGCTTGGGGCAGACAGGGACTGAAGCTTTCTTT	CASSLGQTGTEAFF
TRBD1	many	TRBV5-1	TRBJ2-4	TGCGCCAGCAGTCGGACAGGGGACCCCAAAAACATTCAGTACTTC	CASSRTGDPKNIQYF
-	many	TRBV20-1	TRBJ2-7	TGCAGTGCCCATCCAGAGTCCTACGAGCAGTACTTC	CSAHPESYEQYF
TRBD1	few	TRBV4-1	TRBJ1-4	TGCGCCAGCAGCCGCACAGGGGGCGCGAATGAAAAACTGTTTTTT	CASSRTGGANEKLFF
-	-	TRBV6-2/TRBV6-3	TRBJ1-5	TGTGCCAGCAGTTACAAGTTTCGGCCCCAGCATTTT	CASSYKFRPQHF
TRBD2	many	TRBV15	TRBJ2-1	TGTGCCACCAGCAGAGAGGCGGGAGCCATTTACTCCTACAATGAGCAGTTCTTC	CATSREAGAIYSYNEQFF
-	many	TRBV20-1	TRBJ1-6	TGCAGTGCTAGATCGGTCCGGGGGCGGTGGGGCTCCTATAATTCACCCCTCCACTTT	CSARSVRGRWGSYNSPLHF
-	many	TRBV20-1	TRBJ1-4	TGCAGTGCCCATTGGGCGAATGAAAAACTGTTTTTT	CSAHWANEKLFF
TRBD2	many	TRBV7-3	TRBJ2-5	TGTGCCAGCAGCCTGCGGGGGACCCAAGAGACCCAGTACTTC	CASSLRGTQETQYF
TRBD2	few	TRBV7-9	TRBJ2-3	TGTGCCAGCAGCTTAACGCGACTAGCGGGAGTGGGCCGCCAGTATTTT	CASSLTRLAGVGRQYF
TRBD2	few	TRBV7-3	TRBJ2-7	TGTGCCAGCAGCTTAGCAGCGGGGTCGGGGGAGCAGTACTTC	CASSLAAGSGEQYF
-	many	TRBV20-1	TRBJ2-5	TGCAGTGCTACCCAGGAGGCGCAAGAGACCCAGTACTTC	CSATQEAQETQYF
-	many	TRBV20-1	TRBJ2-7	TGCAGTGCTAGAGATCTAATCCAGCGGCCCCCCTACGAGCAGTACTTC	CSARDLIQRPPYEQYF
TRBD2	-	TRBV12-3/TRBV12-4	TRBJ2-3	TGTGCCAGCAGTCCCGGACTGTTTGGCGGGGGGCGGGGAGATACGCAGTATTTT	CASSPGLFGGGRGDTQYF
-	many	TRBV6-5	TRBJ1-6	TGTGCCAGCAGTTCTGATTTAATAAAGCCCCTCCACTTT	CASSSDLIKPLHF
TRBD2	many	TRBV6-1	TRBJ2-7	TGTGCCAGCAGTGACAAGATAGCGGGAGCTTCCTACGAGCAGTACTTC	CASSDKIAGASYEQYF
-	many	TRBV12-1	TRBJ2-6	TGTGCCAGCAGCCCCGGACGTATCTCTGGGGCCAACGTCCTGACTTTC	CASSPGRISGANVLTF
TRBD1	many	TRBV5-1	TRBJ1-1	TGCGCCAGCAGCCCTACAGGGGGCTTGAACACTGAAGCTTTCTTT	CASSPTGGLNTEAFF
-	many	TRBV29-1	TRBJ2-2	TGCAGCGTTGCCCGAAGTAGGTACACCGGGGAGCTGTTTTTT	CSVARSRYTGELFF
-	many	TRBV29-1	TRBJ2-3	TGCAGCGTTGATCTCAGGGGCACAGATACGCAGTATTTT	CSVDLRGTDTQYF
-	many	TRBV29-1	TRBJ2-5	TGCAGCGTTGTATATAGGCCGATCGAGACCCAGTACTTC	CSVVYRPIETQYF
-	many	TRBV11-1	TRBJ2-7	TGTGCCAGCAGCTTAGCGCATTGGGACTTTGCGCGTGGGTACGAGCAGTACTTC	CASSLAHWDFARGYEQYF
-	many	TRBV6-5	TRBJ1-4	TGTGCCAGCAGTTACCATAGTCAGTCTAATGAAAAACTGTTTTTT	CASSYHSQSNEKLFF
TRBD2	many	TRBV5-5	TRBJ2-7	TGTGCCAGCAGCGAGAATGGGAGGGACTCCTACGAGCAGTACTTC	CASSENGRDSYEQYF
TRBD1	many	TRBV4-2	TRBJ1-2	TGTGCCAGCAGCCAAGGGACAGGTTCAAACTATGGCTACACCTTC	CASSQGTGSNYGYTF
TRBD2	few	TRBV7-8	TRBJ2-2	TGTGCCAGCAGCCCAAGGACTAGCGGGAGAGTCGGGTACACCGGGGAGCTGTTTTTT	CASSPRTSGRVGYTGELFF
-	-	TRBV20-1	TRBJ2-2	TGCAGTGCTAGACGGGAGACCGACACCGGGGAGCTGTTTTTT	CSARRETDTGELFF
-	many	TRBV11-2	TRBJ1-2	TGTGCCAGCTTCACCCAAGGCTATGGCTACACCTTC	CASFTQGYGYTF
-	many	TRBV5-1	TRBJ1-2	TGCGCCAGCAGCTTGACAGGGTTCACTAACTATGGCTACACCTTC	CASSLTGFTNYGYTF
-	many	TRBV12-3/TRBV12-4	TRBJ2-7	TGTGCCAGCAGTCTCCAAGGACAGAACTACGAGCAGTACTTC	CASSLQGQNYEQYF
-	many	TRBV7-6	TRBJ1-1	TGTGCCAGCAGCCCTAGGACGGGTGAAGCTTTCTTT	CASSPRTGEAFF
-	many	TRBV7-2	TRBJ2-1	TGTGCCAGCAGCTCCCGGACTGTCCCGGAGCAGTTCTTC	CASSSRTVPEQFF
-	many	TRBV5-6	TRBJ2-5	TGTGCCAGCAGCTTACGGACGGGGATAACCCAGTACTTC	CASSLRTGITQYF
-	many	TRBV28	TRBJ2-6	TGTGCCAGCATCCAGTCTTCTGGGGCCAACGTCCTGACTTTC	CASIQSSGANVLTF
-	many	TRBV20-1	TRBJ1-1	TGCAGTGCCCCTCCTTCGCTGAACACTGAAGCTTTCTTT	CSAPPSLNTEAFF
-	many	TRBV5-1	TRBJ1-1	TGCGCCAGCAGCTTGATATCAGTGAACACTGAAGCTTTCTTT	CASSLISVNTEAFF
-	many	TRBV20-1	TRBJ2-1	TGCAGTGCCGGGACACCCAATATGGATGAGCAGTTCTTC	CSAGTPNMDEQFF
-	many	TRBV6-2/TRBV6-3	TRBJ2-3	TGTGCCAGCAGTTACGGTGGGACTAGCACAGATACGCAGTATTTT	CASSYGGTSTDTQYF
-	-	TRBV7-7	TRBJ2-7	TGTGCTAGCAGCTTACGGGACTTAAACTACGAGCAGTACTTC	CASSLRDLNYEQYF
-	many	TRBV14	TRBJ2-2	TGTGCCAGCCGCGGCGCCAGAACGAACACCGGGGAGCTGTTTTTT	CASRGARTNTGELFF
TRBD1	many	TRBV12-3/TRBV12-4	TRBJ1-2	TGTGCCAGCAGGGGCCGGGACAGGGGGCTCTATGGCTACACCTTC	CASRGRDRGLYGYTF
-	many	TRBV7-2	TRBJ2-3	TGTGCCAGCAGCTTAGGAGGTTGGGGAACAGATACGCAGTATTTT	CASSLGGWGTDTQYF
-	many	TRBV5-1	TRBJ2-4	TGCGCCAGCAGCCCGGGGATTATAGCCAAAAACATTCAGTACTTC	CASSPGIIAKNIQYF
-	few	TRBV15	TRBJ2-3	TGTGCCACCAGCAGAGACGGGGGCGCGGCAGATACGCAGTATTTT	CATSRDGGAADTQYF
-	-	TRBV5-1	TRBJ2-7	TGCGCCAGCAAGGGGGGGCCCGGCGAGCAGTACTTC	CASKGGPGEQYF
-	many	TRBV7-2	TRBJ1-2	TGTGCCAGCAGCTTAGAGGTTGGGCAGGACTATGGCTACACCTTC	CASSLEVGQDYGYTF
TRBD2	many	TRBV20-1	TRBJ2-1	TGCAGTGCTAGAAGGCTAGCGGGGCCCAATGAGCAGTTCTTC	CSARRLAGPNEQFF
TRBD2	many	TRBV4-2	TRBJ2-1	TGTGCCAGCAGCCAAGATCTTAATGAGCTGGTTTTGCGGGGGGGTTGGTCCAATGAGCAGTTCTTC	CASSQDLNELVLRGGWSNEQFF
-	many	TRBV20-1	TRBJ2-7	TGCAGTGCTAGCTTGGCGACTTCAAGCTCCTACGAGCAGTACTTC	CSASLATSSSYEQYF
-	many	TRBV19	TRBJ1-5	TGTGCCAGTAGTATAGTCCGAACAGGATTGGGTCAGCCCCAGCATTTT	CASSIVRTGLGQPQHF
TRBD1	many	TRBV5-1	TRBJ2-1	TGCGCCAGCAGCTTGGTGGGACAGGGGAGAAAGGAGCAGTTCTTC	CASSLVGQGRKEQFF
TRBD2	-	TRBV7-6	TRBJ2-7	TGTGCCAGCAGCGTCGCATCCGGGACTAGCGGGAGGGCTCCCTACGAGCAGTACTTC	CASSVASGTSGRAPYEQYF
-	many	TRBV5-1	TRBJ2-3	TGCGCCAGCAGCCGCATACTGGCAGATACGCAGTATTTT	CASSRILADTQYF
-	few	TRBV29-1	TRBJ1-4	TGCAGCGTTGGACGGGGGGGGCATGAAAAACTGTTTTTT	CSVGRGGHEKLFF
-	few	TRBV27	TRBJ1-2	TGTGCCAGCGCTACAGGTTTCCAACCCCGTGGCTACACCTTC	CASATGFQPRGYTF